The clone carrying this T cell receptor beta chain appeared many times. This entry is derived from a study of T cells in Graves' hyperthyroidism and ophthalmopathy. Amplification of TCR beta CDR3 regions used RNA as the template. The HTBI set primed first-round TCR CDR3 RT-PCR. Via MiXCR, TCRdb re-called the multiplex PCR reads, giving one row per CDR3 protein. The data contain 550,000 to 650,000 distinct CDR3 sequences, approximately 15% of them singletons. Trimming took 6 bases from V and 3 from J, leaving 8 bases between them. This CDR3 is built from 12 residues. Germline V CDR1 and CDR2: SNHLY, FYNNEI.

The sequence derives from a woman younger than 45 with Graves' hyperthyroidism that later progressed to Graves' ophthalmopathy. Sequencing used blood. The chain couples TRBV2 to TRBJ1-2; D perhaps matches TRBD1 (5 bases). The CDR3 nucleotides read TGTGCCAGCAGACAGGATGACTATGGCTACACCTTC. This codes for CASRQDDYGYTF.